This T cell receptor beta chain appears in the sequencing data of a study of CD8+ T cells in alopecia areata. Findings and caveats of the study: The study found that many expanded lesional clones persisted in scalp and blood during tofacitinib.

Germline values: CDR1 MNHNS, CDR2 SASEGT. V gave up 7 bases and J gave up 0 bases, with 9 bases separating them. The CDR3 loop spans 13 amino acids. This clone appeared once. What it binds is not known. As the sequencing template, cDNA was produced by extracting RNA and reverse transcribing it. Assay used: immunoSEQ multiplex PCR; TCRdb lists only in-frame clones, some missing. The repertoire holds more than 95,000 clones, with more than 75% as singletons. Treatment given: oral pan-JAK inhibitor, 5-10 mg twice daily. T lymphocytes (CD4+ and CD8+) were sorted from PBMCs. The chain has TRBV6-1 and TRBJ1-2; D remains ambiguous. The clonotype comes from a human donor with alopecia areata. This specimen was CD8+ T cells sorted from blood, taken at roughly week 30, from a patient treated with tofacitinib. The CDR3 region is CASIRRSNYGYTF. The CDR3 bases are TGTGCCAGCATCCGACGGTCTAACTATGGCTACACCTTC.